The clone carrying this TCR beta chain turned up a few times. This sample was taken from a study of human T cells and chemical hapten exposure. Background on the study: The patients were mostly female; they had alopecia areata, totalis or universalis. TCR yields per sample varied, mainly owing to small pooled library volume differences.

The ends lost 9 bases at V and 2 bases at J; junction bases unmatched: 9. Germline V gene lookup returns CDR1 MNHEY and CDR2 SVGAGI. This CDR3 is 14 amino acids long. Time point specified: patch test 2, 6 weeks after DPC sensitization. Treatment here: therapeutic diphenylcyclopropenone sensitization with weekly scalp DPC. During construction of the library, unique molecular identifiers were attached to individual cDNA molecules for quantitative, reproducible TCR counting. A single record per CDR3 protein comes from TCRdb applying MiXCR to the RACE reads. The data contain about 400,000 distinct CDR3 sequences, over 6% of them singletons.

The origin of this receptor is a woman in her late teens or twenties with alopecia areata. Some clones in this sample may be carry-over from other donors' samples. This chain uses TRBV6-5 with TRBJ2-5; 7 nucleotides match TRBD1. The material sequenced was whole blood, taken in connection with sensitization to the hapten diphenylcyclopropenone (DPC). The CDR3 DNA is TGTGCCAGTTCTCAGGGGGTGACGCAAGAGACCCAGTACTTC. Protein product: CASSQGVTQETQYF.